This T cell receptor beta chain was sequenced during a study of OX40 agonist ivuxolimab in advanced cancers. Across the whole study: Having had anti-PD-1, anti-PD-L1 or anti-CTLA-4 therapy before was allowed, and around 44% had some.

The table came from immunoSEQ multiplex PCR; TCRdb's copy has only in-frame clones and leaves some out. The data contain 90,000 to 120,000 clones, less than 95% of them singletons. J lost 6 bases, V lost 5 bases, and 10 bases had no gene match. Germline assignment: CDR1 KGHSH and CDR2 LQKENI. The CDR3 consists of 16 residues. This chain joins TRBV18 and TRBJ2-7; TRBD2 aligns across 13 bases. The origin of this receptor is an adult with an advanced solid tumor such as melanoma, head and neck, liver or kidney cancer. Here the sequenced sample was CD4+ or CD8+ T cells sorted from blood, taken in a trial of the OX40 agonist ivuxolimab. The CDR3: CASSSGLAGTTPEQYF. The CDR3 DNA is TGTGCCAGCTCATCGGGACTAGCGGGAACTACCCCCGAGCAGTACTTC.